The T cell receptor (beta chain) under discussion was sequenced for a study of T cell responses to AZD1222 COVID-19 vaccine. Regarding the study as a whole: Recipients of AZD1222 seropositive at baseline numbered only 5 to 7.

Sequencing used immunoSEQ multiplex PCR; TCRdb keeps in-frame clones, though not all of them. Of around 120,000 clones in the sample, just over 85% were seen once. With regard to this clone: Its antigen remains unknown.

V lost 5 bases, J lost 9 bases, and 6 bases stayed unmatched. Germline V gives CDR1 SGHRS, CDR2 YFSETQ. The CDR3 is made up of 14 amino acids. The input for sequencing was peripheral blood, taken on day 0 of AZD1222 vaccination. The rearrangement links TRBV5-1 to TRBJ2-1; 12 bases agree with TRBD1. The TCR sequence derives from an adult in good health. The CDR3 spells CASRTGTGGTEQFF. CDR3 nucleotides: TGCGCCAGCAGGACCGGGACAGGGGGCACTGAGCAGTTCTTC.